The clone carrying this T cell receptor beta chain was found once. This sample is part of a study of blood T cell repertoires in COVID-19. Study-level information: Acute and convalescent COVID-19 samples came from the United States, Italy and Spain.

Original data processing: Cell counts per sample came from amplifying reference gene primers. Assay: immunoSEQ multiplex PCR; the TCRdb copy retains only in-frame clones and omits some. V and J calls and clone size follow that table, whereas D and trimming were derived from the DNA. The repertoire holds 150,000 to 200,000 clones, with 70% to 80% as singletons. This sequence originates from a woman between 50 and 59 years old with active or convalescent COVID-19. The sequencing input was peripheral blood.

CDR3 amino acids: CAWSVQGGGEQFF. CDR3 DNA sequence: TGTGCCTGGAGTGTACAGGGGGGAGGTGAGCAGTTCTTC. The chain is built from TRBV30 and TRBJ2-1; 8 bases line up with TRBD1. V lost 0 bases, J lost 9 bases, and 4 bases stayed unmatched. The CDR3 spans 13 residues. Germline V gives CDR1 GTSNPN, CDR2 SVGIG (reference sequence).